This TCR beta chain was captured in a study of blood T cell repertoires in COVID-19. Study overall: T cells, B-cell-depleted T cells, or PBMCs provided the cDNA or gDNA that served as material.

Per the authors' pipeline: Using reference gene primer amplification, nucleated cell counts were estimated. Assay used: immunoSEQ multiplex PCR; TCRdb lists only in-frame clones, some missing. The V and J calls and clone size were taken over from that table, and D and trimming were inferred from the DNA. Here the sample spans 150,000 to 200,000 clones, about 89% being singletons. The V gene's germline CDR1 is LNHDA and CDR2 SQIVND (reference sequence). The CDR3 contains 10 residues. V was clipped by 11 bases and J by 6 bases, with 8 bases between them. This TCR came from a young man who had recovered from COVID-19. Sample: peripheral blood. J is TRBJ2-1 and V is TRBV19, with no clear D. For the CDR3, the DNA is TGTGCCCCACCCGGCAATGAGCAGTTCTTC. Protein sequence: CAPPGNEQFF.